This entry concerns a single T cell receptor beta chain. This entry comes from a study of regulatory T cells in long-lasting Graves disease. The time point here: newly diagnosed GD, antithyroid drugs for less than 3 months. The authors made the TCR library using RNA they extracted from PBMCs. CDR1 is SGHTA, CDR2 FQGNSA, per germline. The length of the CDR3 is 15 residues. Trimming at V came to 4 bases and at J to 7 bases, leaving 9 bases not matched to a gene. Sequencing libraries for TCR beta were prepared with iRepertoire HTBI primers and Arm-PCR of CDR3 regions. TCRdb reanalysed the multiplex PCR reads using MiXCR and keeps one entry per CDR3 protein. Among about 610,000 distinct CDR3 sequences listed, roughly 15% were seen once. This same sample was also part of a study on T cells in Graves' hyperthyroidism and ophthalmopathy. From that study: During a first-round RT-PCR of the TCR CDR3, the HTBI primer set was used.

This receptor was taken from a man between 18 and 29 years old with Graves disease. The sequencing used peripheral blood mononuclear cells (PBMCs), collected at new diagnosis, from a patient treated with antithyroid drugs. J is TRBJ2-1 and V is TRBV7-2, with 8 bases aligning to TRBD2. The CDR3 region has the DNA TGTGCCAGCAGCTCCACAGCGGGAGTGAGGAATGAGCAGTTCTTC. It yields the protein CASSSTAGVRNEQFF.